This T cell receptor beta chain was profiled in a study of CD8 T cells in ankylosing spondylitis. Notes on the study in general: Within ankylosing spondylitis blood, a TCR beta motif made up of eight or nine highly homologous variants appeared to be characteristic. From matched ankylosing spondylitis synovial fluid, disease-linked clones were reportedly recovered at significantly enriched levels.

Looked up from germline, CDR1 is MNHEY and CDR2 is SMNVEV (reference sequence). With V trimmed by 2 bases and J by 5 bases, 6 bases remained unmatched. This CDR3 is built from 15 residues. 5'-RACE, quantitative and with molecular barcodes, yielded the TCR beta libraries. MiXCR was run by TCRdb on the 5' RACE reads, yielding one entry per CDR3 protein. The data contain over 95,000 distinct CDR3 sequences, about 7.7% of them singletons. This clonotype was seen a handful of times. What it binds is not known. This chain links TRBV27 with TRBJ1-5; 7 bases are a match to TRBD1. The material sequenced was blood, either unsorted or a sorted T cell fraction (not recorded which). This receptor was obtained from a male donor with ankylosing spondylitis or in good health (not recorded which). This CDR3 reads CASSLVGGDDQPQHF. The DNA of the CDR3 is TGTGCCAGCAGTTTAGTAGGGGGCGACGATCAGCCCCAGCATTTT.